One and the same sample provided the 2 T cell receptor beta chains below, sequenced in a study of T cells in Graves' hyperthyroidism and ophthalmopathy. Authors of the study amplified TCR beta CDR3 regions from RNA transcripts. The HTBI primer set served for first-round RT-PCR of the TCR CDR3. TCRdb analysed the multiplex PCR reads with MiXCR anew, one entry per CDR3 protein. The data show hundreds of thousands of distinct CDR3 sequences, 16% seen once. Material for sequencing was blood. The receptor set was obtained from a woman in her 40s with Graves' ophthalmopathy.

This clonotype turned up a few times. V and J are TRBV30 and TRBJ2-3, with D uncertain. The CDR3 consists of 11 residues. Germline values: CDR1 GTSNPN, CDR2 SVGIG (reference sequence). V lost 2 bases to trimming and J lost 6 bases, with 6 bases between them. As DNA, the CDR3 is TGTGCCTGGAGTCTCGCCGATACGCAGTATTTT. It translates to CAWSLADTQYF.

In its sample, this clonotype was seen a few times. The V gene is TRBV7-9, the J gene TRBJ1-2; D gene uncertain. This CDR3 has 14 amino acids. Trimming cost V 1 base and J 8 bases, with 14 bases left between them. Germline CDR1 is SEHNR and CDR2 is FQNEAQ (reference sequence). Here the CDR3 reads CASSLGARPEGYTF. The CDR3 coding sequence is TGTGCCAGCAGCTTAGGGGCCCGTCCGGAGGGCTACACCTTC.